This is a list of T cell receptor beta chains from one sample in a study of T-cell memory formation after mild COVID-19. One entry per CDR3 protein results from TCRdb running MiXCR on the 5' RACE reads. The data show roughly 410,000 distinct CDR3 sequences, 20% to 30% seen once. The sequenced material came from PBMCs or a T cell subset sorted from them (not recorded which). The receptor set was obtained from an adult woman who had mild COVID-19 (a few samples of this study predate the infection). Cell type and time point are not known. Both conserved end residues are part of each CDR3. A D gene is named only where the DNA matches it firmly. Rows give clone size only sometimes, using once, few, many, or a class for an expanded clone.

D: .
V: TRBV5-1
J: TRBJ2-1
size: many
CDR3: CASSLGDSYNEQFF
DNA: TGCGCCAGCAGCTTGGGGGACTCCTACAATGAGCAGTTCTTC

D: .
V: TRBV9
J: TRBJ2-2
size: .
CDR3: CASSKVGTPGELFF
DNA: TGTGCCAGCAGCAAAGTCGGCACACCCGGGGAGCTGTTTTTT

D: .
V: TRBV7-6
J: TRBJ1-1
size: .
CDR3: CASSLAGTVGNTEAFF
DNA: TGTGCCAGCAGCTTAGCAGGGACTGTAGGAAACACTGAAGCTTTCTTT

D: TRBD2
V: TRBV4-3
J: TRBJ2-1
size: few
CDR3: CASSHQRTSGSDEQFF
DNA: TGCGCCAGCAGCCACCAACGGACTAGCGGGAGCGATGAGCAGTTCTTC

D: .
V: TRBV5-1
J: TRBJ2-7
size: .
CDR3: CASSPGALSYEQYF
DNA: TGCGCCAGCAGTCCCGGGGCCTTATCCTACGAGCAGTACTTC

D: TRBD1
V: TRBV13
J: TRBJ1-2
size: many
CDR3: CASSVAGTDYGYTF
DNA: TGTGCCAGCAGCGTGGCCGGGACAGACTATGGCTACACCTTC

D: .
V: TRBV29-1
J: TRBJ2-5
size: few
CDR3: CSVLPNQETQYF
DNA: TGCAGCGTTTTGCCGAACCAAGAGACCCAGTACTTC

D: .
V: TRBV27
J: TRBJ1-1
size: many
CDR3: CASSSQPNTEAFF
DNA: TGTGCCAGCAGTTCACAGCCGAACACTGAAGCTTTCTTT

D: .
V: TRBV18
J: TRBJ2-7
size: few
CDR3: CASSPTTSSSIHEQYF
DNA: TGTGCCAGCTCCCCCACGACAAGTTCTAGCATACACGAGCAGTACTTC

D: TRBD2
V: TRBV3-1
J: TRBJ2-7
size: .
CDR3: CARSQGPSGVVFEQYF
DNA: TGTGCCAGAAGCCAAGGTCCTAGCGGGGTGGTTTTCGAGCAGTACTTC

D: .
V: TRBV5-4
J: TRBJ1-6
size: few
CDR3: CASSRDKGTSPLHF
DNA: TGTGCCAGCAGCCGTGACAAGGGGACGTCACCCCTCCACTTT

D: .
V: TRBV5-6
J: TRBJ1-2
size: few
CDR3: CASSRDGSSYGYTF
DNA: TGTGCCAGCAGCAGGGACGGATCCTCCTATGGCTACACCTTC

D: .
V: TRBV5-5
J: TRBJ1-2
size: many
CDR3: CASSLRQPRYLRF
DNA: TGTGCCAGCAGCTTGAGACAGCCTCGCTACCTCCGCTTC

D: TRBD1
V: TRBV11-2
J: TRBJ1-2
size: few
CDR3: CASSLLGGQGKDGYTF
DNA: TGTGCCAGCAGCCTCCTTGGGGGACAGGGGAAGGATGGCTACACCTTC

D: .
V: TRBV4-1
J: TRBJ1-5
size: .
CDR3: CASSPVGDSNQPQHF
DNA: TGCGCCAGCAGCCCCGTTGGTGATAGCAATCAGCCCCAGCATTTT

D: .
V: TRBV7-2
J: TRBJ1-2
size: .
CDR3: CASTGGPGVGYTF
DNA: TGTGCCAGCACCGGCGGCCCCGGGGTTGGCTACACCTTC